These 20 T cell receptor beta chains were all obtained from the same sample, sequenced in a study of OX40 agonist ivuxolimab in advanced cancers. Method: immunoSEQ multiplex PCR; TCRdb's copy keeps in-frame clones and lacks some. The repertoire consists of some 64,000 clones, with around nine tenths occurring once and the leading ten covering approximately 0.32%. The sequences come from CD4+ or CD8+ T cells sorted from blood, collected in a trial of the OX40 agonist ivuxolimab. These receptors originate from an adult with an advanced solid tumor such as melanoma, head and neck, liver or kidney cancer.

The chain recombines TRBV7-2 with TRBJ2-7; D remains unclear. Germline V gives CDR1 SGHTA, CDR2 FQGNSA. This CDR3 comprises 13 residues. V gave up 2 bases and J gave up 2 bases, with 7 bases separating them. The CDR3 DNA follows: TGTGCCAGCAGCTTATATAGGGCCTACGAGCAGTACTTC. It is translated as CASSLYRAYEQYF.

V gene TRBV6-1 combines with J gene TRBJ2-1; TRBD1 matches at 7 bases. CDR1 is MNHNS and CDR2 is SASEGT in the germline V gene. Trimming took 4 bases from V and 4 from J; bases not matched to a gene: 4. This CDR3 spans 14 amino acids. The CDR3 reads CASSAQTGYNEQFF. The CDR3 coding sequence is TGTGCCAGCAGTGCCCAGACAGGGTACAATGAGCAGTTCTTC.

J is TRBJ2-3 and V is TRBV10-1; maybe TRBD1 (6 bases). The V end lost 4 bases, the J end lost 0 bases, and 14 bases lay between the germline ends. This CDR3 spans 16 amino acids. Germline assignment: CDR1 WNHNN and CDR2 SYGVQD (reference sequence). In DNA, the CDR3 is TGCGCCAGCAGTGGGGAGACAGGTCCTAGCACAGATACGCAGTATTTT. Translating it yields CASSGETGPSTDTQYF.

This sequence joins TRBV18 and TRBJ2-3, with D tentatively TRBD1 or TRBD2 (6 bases each). This CDR3 comprises 18 residues. V lost 3 bases, J lost 3 bases, and 22 bases lay in between. Per the germline V gene, CDR1 is KGHSH and CDR2 is LQKENI. The CDR3 DNA reads TGTGCCAGCTCACCCAGAACTGGGGGGCGGTCAAAGACAGATACGCAGTATTTT. Translation: CASSPRTGGRSKTDTQYF.

J is TRBJ2-5 and V is TRBV6-4, with 7 bases matching TRBD1. The CDR3 is 14 amino acids. The V gene's germline CDR1 is MRHNA and CDR2 SNTAGT. The V gene end was trimmed by 3 bases and the J gene end by 4 bases; junction bases not matched to a gene: 5. The CDR3 DNA is TGTGCCAGCAGTGAGGCAGGGGGACGAGAGACCCAGTACTTC. Its protein product is CASSEAGGRETQYF.

V usage is TRBV30 and J usage is TRBJ2-1, with 8 positions matching TRBD1. The CDR3 consists of 14 residues. Germline CDR1 and CDR2: GTSNPN and SVGIG (reference sequence). The V and J ends lost 1 base and 3 bases, in that order; junction bases with no gene match: 2. CDR3 region: CAWSGQGNYNEQFF. The CDR3 DNA reads as TGTGCCTGGAGTGGACAGGGGAACTACAATGAGCAGTTCTTC.

The chain employs TRBV5-4 and TRBJ1-1; D uncertain. The CDR3 is made up of 14 amino acids. The V gene lost 3 bases and the J gene lost 12 bases, with 21 bases spanning the gap. CDR1 SGHNT and CDR2 YYREEE come from the germline V gene (reference sequence). The CDR3 spells CASSSRLLGYIPFF. The CDR3 bases are TGTGCCAGCAGCTCAAGGCTCCTAGGCTACATTCCTTTCTTT.

The rearrangement joins TRBV19 to TRBJ1-1; the D is unclear. Germline CDR1 LNHDA, CDR2 SQIVND (reference sequence). The V end was cut by 5 bases, the J end by 2 bases, with 15 bases between. The CDR3 has 15 residues. CDR3 nucleotide sequence: TGTGCCAGTAGTTTCGTAACCCGAACTAACACTGAAGCTTTCTTT. It specifies CASSFVTRTNTEAFF.

This clone was seen once. The chain links TRBV20-1 to TRBJ2-1; 9 bases fit TRBD2. V dropped 5 bases and J dropped 10; count of bases not matched to a gene: 3. The CDR3 length is 11 residues. Germline values: CDR1 DFQATT, CDR2 SNEGSKA (reference sequence). The CDR3 DNA reads as TGCAGTGCTGCGGGGGGGAAGGAGCAGTTCTTC. It encodes CSAAGGKEQFF.

V usage is TRBV19 and J usage is TRBJ1-2; D is undetermined. Germline assignment: CDR1 LNHDA and CDR2 SQIVND (reference sequence). Trimming left V 1 base short and J 8 bases short, with 11 bases between. This CDR3 is built from 13 residues. CDR3 region: CASSIVQSGGYTF. The CDR3 DNA is TGTGCCAGTAGTATAGTACAGTCTGGCGGCTACACCTTC.

This sequence joins TRBV6-5 and TRBJ1-6; 8 bases agree with TRBD1. The germline gives CDR1 MNHEY, CDR2 SVGAGI. The CDR3 is 15 residues long. Unmatched junction bases numbered 6, after V lost 5 bases and J lost 6 bases. DNA of the CDR3: TGTGCCAGCAGTATCCGACAGGGGTCTAATTCACCCCTCCACTTT. This encodes CASSIRQGSNSPLHF.

V is TRBV6-5 and J is TRBJ2-3; no clear D gene. Germline V gene sequence: CDR1 MNHEY, CDR2 SVGAGI. V shed 0 bases and J shed 5 bases, with 6 bases lying between them. This CDR3 comprises 13 residues. The CDR3 DNA reads TGTGCCAGCAGTTACTCAGGGCAAGATACGCAGTATTTT. Its translation is CASSYSGQDTQYF.

The rearrangement joins TRBV18 to TRBJ1-1; D perhaps matches TRBD1 (5 bases). Germline V gives CDR1 KGHSH, CDR2 LQKENI. This CDR3 has 17 amino acids. The V gene lost 2 bases and the J gene lost 4 bases, with 20 bases spanning the gap. In DNA, the CDR3 is TGTGCCAGCTCACCAAGTGTGACCAGGGATGGGGGCACTGAAGCTTTCTTT. Translating gives CASSPSVTRDGGTEAFF.

The chain carries TRBV27 and TRBJ1-5, with a possible D match to TRBD1 (6 bases). The CDR3 extends over 15 amino acids. V lost 3 bases and J 3 bases, leaving 12 bases between the germline ends. Germline V gene data show CDR1 as MNHEY and CDR2 as SMNVEV (reference sequence). CDR3: CASSFRGAINQPQHF. CDR3 DNA sequence: TGTGCCAGCAGTTTTAGGGGGGCCATCAATCAGCCCCAGCATTTT.

This clone was seen a few times. V usage is TRBV19 and J usage is TRBJ2-2, with D perhaps TRBD2 (7 bases). V lost 7 bases and J lost 1, with 13 bases in between. This CDR3 spans 15 amino acids. The V gene's germline CDR1 is LNHDA and CDR2 SQIVND (reference sequence). Here the CDR3 DNA reads TGTGCCAGTATTGGCGGGGGCCGGAACACCGGGGAGCTGTTTTTT. Encoded protein: CASIGGGRNTGELFF.

The chain joins TRBV7-2 to TRBJ2-3, with D maybe TRBD1 (5 bases). The V gene lost 5 bases and the J gene lost 7 bases, with 10 bases spanning the gap. CDR1 is SGHTA, CDR2 FQGNSA, per germline. This CDR3 is built from 12 residues. The CDR3 is CASSTGLHTQYF. The DNA of the CDR3 is TGTGCCAGCAGCACAGGCCTCCATACGCAGTATTTT. The variable domain in full, with the rest retrieved from reference TRBV7-2 and TRBJ2-3, is GAGVSQSPSNKVTEKGKDVELRCDPISGHTALYWYRQSLGQGLEFLIYFQGNSAPDKSGLPSDRFSAERTGGSVSTLTIQRTQQEDSAVYLCASSTGLHTQYFGPGTRLTVL.

The rearrangement uses TRBV5-5 and TRBJ2-3; D is uncertain. CDR1 is SGHKS and CDR2 is YYEKEE in the germline V gene (reference sequence). V shed 5 bases and J shed 2 bases, with 12 bases lying between them. There are 14 residues in the CDR3. The CDR3 spells CASSSAALTDTQYF. The CDR3, as DNA: TGTGCCAGCAGTTCTGCAGCCCTCACAGATACGCAGTATTTT.

This clone was found a few times. J is TRBJ2-7 and V is TRBV2; weak D call: TRBD1 (6 bases). Looked up from germline, CDR1 is SNHLY and CDR2 is FYNNEI. Trimming removed 6 bases from V and 2 bases from J, with 8 bases in between. The CDR3 has 12 amino acids. The CDR3 protein is CASRQGTYEQYF. CDR3 nucleotides: TGTGCCAGCAGGCAGGGGACCTACGAGCAGTACTTC.

This chain connects TRBV7-2 to TRBJ2-7, with 12 bases that match TRBD2. This CDR3 comprises 17 residues. The V segment lost 1 base and the J segment 0 bases; nucleotides outside the gene matches: 4. Germline V gives CDR1 SGHTA, CDR2 FQGNSA. The CDR3 region is CASSLGLAGGSSYEQYF. DNA for the CDR3: TGTGCCAGCAGCTTAGGGCTAGCGGGGGGGAGCTCCTACGAGCAGTACTTC.

This clone was observed a single time. CDR3: CAWNQTGAETQYF. CDR3 coding DNA: TGTGCCTGGAATCAAACAGGGGCGGAGACCCAGTACTTC. The V call is TRBV30, the J call TRBJ2-5, with TRBD1 matching over 7 bases. Germline lookup yields CDR1 GTSNPN and CDR2 SVGIG (reference sequence). The ends lost 4 bases at V and 5 bases at J; junction bases unmatched: 7. CDR3 size: 13 residues.